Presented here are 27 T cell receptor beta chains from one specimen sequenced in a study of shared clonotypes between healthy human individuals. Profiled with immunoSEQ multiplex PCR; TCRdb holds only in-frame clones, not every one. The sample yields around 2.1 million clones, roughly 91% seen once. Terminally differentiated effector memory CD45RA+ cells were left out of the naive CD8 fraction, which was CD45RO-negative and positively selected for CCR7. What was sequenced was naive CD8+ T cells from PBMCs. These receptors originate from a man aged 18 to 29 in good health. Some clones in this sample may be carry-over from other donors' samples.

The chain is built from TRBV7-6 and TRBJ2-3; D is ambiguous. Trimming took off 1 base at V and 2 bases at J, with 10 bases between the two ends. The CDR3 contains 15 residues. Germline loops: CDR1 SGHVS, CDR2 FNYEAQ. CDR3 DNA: TGTGCCAGCAGCTTAGGGTGGGCCGACACAGATACGCAGTATTTT. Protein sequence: CASSLGWADTDTQYF.

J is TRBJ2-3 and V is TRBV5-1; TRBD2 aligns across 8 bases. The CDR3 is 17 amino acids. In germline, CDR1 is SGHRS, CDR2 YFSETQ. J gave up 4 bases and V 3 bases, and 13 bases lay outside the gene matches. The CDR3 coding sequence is TGCGCCAGCAGCTATACGGGAGGGCCTCCCGCGGCAGATACGCAGTATTTT. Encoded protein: CASSYTGGPPAADTQYF.

The CDR3: CASSLGGTENNEQFF. The CDR3 DNA reads as TGTGCCAGCAGCTTGGGGGGGACGGAGAACAATGAGCAGTTCTTC. V is TRBV7-9 and J is TRBJ2-1; 7 bases are shared with TRBD2. The CDR3 is 15 amino acids. The germline gives CDR1 SEHNR, CDR2 FQNEAQ (reference sequence). After removal of 3 bases from V and 5 bases from J, the junction contained 7 bases not matched to a gene.

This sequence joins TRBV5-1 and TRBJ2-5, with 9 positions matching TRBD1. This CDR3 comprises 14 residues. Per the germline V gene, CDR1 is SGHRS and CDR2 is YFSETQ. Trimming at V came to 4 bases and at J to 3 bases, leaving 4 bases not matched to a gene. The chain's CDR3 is CASSIWTGEETQYF. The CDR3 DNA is TGCGCCAGCAGCATCTGGACAGGGGAAGAGACCCAGTACTTC. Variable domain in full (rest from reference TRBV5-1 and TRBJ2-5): KAGVTQTPRYLIKTRGQQVTLSCSPISGHRSVSWYQQTPGQGLQFLFEYFSETQRNKGNFPGRFSGRQFSNSRSEMNVSTLELGDSALYLCASSIWTGEETQYFGPGTRLLVL.

The CDR3 region has the DNA TGTGCCAGCAGCGCGTACGGGACAGACTACAATGAGCAGTTCTTC. This gives the protein CASSAYGTDYNEQFF. The chain employs TRBV9 and TRBJ2-1; 7 nucleotides line up with TRBD1. This CDR3 is 15 amino acids long. The V segment lost 3 bases and the J segment 3 bases; nucleotides outside the gene matches: 6. CDR1 is SGDLS and CDR2 is YYNGEE in the germline V gene.

Here the CDR3 reads CASSLISFTSLDEQYF. Written as DNA, the CDR3 is TGTGCCAGCAGCTTGATCAGTTTTACTAGTCTAGACGAGCAGTACTTC. This sequence joins TRBV11-2 and TRBJ2-7, with D possibly TRBD2 on 5 matching bases. The V end lost 3 bases, the J end lost 5 bases, and 20 bases lay between the germline ends. The CDR3 contains 16 residues. CDR1 SGHAT and CDR2 FQNNGV come from the germline V gene. The variable domain in full, with the rest retrieved from reference TRBV11-2 and TRBJ2-7, is EAGVAQSPRYKIIEKRQSVAFWCNPISGHATLYWYQQILGQGPKLLIQFQNNGVVDDSQLPKDRFSAERLKGVDSTLKIQPAKLEDSAVYLCASSLISFTSLDEQYFGPGTRLTVT.

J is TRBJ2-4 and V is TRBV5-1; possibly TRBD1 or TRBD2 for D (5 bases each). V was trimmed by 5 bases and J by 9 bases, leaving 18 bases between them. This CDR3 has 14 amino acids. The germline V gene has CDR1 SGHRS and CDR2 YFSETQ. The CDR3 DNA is TGCGCCAGCAGTCAGGCTTCTATGGGGACCATTCAGTACTTC. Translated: CASSQASMGTIQYF.

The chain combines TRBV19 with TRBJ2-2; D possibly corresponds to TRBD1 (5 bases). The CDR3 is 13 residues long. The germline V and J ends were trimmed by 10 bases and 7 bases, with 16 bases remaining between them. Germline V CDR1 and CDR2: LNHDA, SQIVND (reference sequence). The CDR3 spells CATETQGLGELFF. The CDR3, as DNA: TGTGCCACCGAAACCCAGGGTCTCGGGGAGCTGTTTTTT.

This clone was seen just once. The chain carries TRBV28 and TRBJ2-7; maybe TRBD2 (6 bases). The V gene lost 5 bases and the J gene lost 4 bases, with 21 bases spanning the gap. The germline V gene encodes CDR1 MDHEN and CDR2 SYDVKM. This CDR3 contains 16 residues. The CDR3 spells CASSPPDTSIRYEQYF. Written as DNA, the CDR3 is TGTGCCAGCAGTCCACCGGATACTAGCATCAGGTACGAGCAGTACTTC.

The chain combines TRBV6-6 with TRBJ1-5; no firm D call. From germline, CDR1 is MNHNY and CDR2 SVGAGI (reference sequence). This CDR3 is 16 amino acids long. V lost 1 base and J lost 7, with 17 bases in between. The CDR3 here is CASSYLSGLARQPQHF. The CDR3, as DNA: TGTGCCAGCAGTTACTTATCAGGATTAGCGCGGCAGCCCCAGCATTTT.

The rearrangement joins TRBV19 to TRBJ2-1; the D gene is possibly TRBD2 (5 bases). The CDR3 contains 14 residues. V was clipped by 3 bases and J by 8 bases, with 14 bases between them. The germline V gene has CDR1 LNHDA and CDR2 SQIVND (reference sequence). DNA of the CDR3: TGTGCCAGTAGTATCCTGGGGAAGGAGGATGAGCAGTTCTTC. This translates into CASSILGKEDEQFF.

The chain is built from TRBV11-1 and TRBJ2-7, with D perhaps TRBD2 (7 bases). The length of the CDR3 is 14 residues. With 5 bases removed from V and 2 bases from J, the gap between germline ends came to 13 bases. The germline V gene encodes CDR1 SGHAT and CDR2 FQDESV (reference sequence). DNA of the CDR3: TGTGCCAGCAGCCCGGAGGGGGGGCCCTACGAGCAGTACTTC. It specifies CASSPEGGPYEQYF.

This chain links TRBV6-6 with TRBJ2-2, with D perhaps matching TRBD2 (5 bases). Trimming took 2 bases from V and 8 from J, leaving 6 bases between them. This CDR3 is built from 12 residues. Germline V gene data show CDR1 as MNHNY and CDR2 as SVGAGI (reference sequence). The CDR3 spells CASSYPGGELFF. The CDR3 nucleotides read TGTGCCAGCAGTTACCCGGGGGGGGAGCTGTTTTTT.

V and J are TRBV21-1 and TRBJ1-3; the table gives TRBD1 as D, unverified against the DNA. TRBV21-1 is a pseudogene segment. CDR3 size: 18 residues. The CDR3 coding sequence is TGTGCCAGCAGCCGCCTTCGGGGACAGGGGGTCTCTGGAAACACCATATATTTT. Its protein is CASSRLRGQGVSGNTIYF.

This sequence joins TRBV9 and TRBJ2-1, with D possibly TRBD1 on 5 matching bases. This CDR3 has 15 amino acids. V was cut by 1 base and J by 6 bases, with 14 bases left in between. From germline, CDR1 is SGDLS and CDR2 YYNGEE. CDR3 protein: CASSVLGLDGNEQFF. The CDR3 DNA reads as TGTGCCAGCAGCGTACTGGGGCTCGATGGCAATGAGCAGTTCTTC.

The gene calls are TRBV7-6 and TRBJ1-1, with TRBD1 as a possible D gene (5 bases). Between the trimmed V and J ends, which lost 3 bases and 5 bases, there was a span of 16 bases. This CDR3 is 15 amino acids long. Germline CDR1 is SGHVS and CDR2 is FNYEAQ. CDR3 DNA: TGTGCCAGCAGCTTCGCGAGTACTCAGGGAACTGAAGCTTTCTTT. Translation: CASSFASTQGTEAFF.

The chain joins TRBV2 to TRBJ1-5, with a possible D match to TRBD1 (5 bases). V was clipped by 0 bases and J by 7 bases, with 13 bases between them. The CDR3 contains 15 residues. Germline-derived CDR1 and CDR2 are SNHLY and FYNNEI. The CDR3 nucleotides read TGTGCCAGCAGTGAAGCGTCGGAGTGGGACCAGCCCCAGCATTTT. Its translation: CASSEASEWDQPQHF.

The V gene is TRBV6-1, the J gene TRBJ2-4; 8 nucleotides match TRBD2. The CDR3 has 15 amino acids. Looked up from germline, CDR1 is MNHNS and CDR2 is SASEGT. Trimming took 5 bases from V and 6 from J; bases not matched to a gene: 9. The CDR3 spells CASSLNGLAGNIQYF. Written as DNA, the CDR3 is TGTGCCAGCAGTCTAAACGGACTAGCAGGAAACATTCAGTACTTC.

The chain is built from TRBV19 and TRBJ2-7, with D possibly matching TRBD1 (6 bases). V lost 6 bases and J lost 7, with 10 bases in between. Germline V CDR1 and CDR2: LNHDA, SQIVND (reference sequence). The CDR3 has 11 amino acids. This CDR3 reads CASSDRFEQYF. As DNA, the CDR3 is TGTGCCAGTAGCGACAGGTTTGAGCAGTACTTC. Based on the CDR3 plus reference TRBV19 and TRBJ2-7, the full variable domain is DGGITQSPKYLFRKEGQNVTLSCEQNLNHDAMYWYRQDPGQGLRLIYYSQIVNDFQKGDIAEGYSVSREKKESFPLTVTSAQKNPTAFYLCASSDRFEQYFGPGTRLTVT.

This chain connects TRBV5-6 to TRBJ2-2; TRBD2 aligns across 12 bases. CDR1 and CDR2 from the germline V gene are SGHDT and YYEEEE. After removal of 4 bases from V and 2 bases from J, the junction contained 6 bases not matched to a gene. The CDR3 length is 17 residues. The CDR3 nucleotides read TGTGCCAGCAGCGATGTCGGACTAGCGGGAAACACCGGGGAGCTGTTTTTT. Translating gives CASSDVGLAGNTGELFF.

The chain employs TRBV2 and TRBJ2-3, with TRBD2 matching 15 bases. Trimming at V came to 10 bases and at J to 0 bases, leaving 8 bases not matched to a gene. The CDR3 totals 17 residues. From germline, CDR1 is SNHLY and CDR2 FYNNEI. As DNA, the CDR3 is TGTGCCACCATTGGGACTAGCGGGAGGATTAGCACAGATACGCAGTATTTT. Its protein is CATIGTSGRISTDTQYF. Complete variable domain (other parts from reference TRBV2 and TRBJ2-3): EPEVTQTPSHQVTQMGQEVILRCVPISNHLYFYWYRQILGQKVEFLVSFYNNEISEKSEIFDDQFSVERPDGSNFTLKIRSTKLEDSAMYFCATIGTSGRISTDTQYFGPGTRLTVL.

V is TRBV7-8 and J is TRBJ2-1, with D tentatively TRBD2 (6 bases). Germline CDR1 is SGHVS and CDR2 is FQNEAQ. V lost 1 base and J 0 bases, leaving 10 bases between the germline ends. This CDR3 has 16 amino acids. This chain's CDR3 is CASSLGGDYSYNEQFF. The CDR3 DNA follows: TGTGCCAGCAGCTTAGGGGGGGATTACTCCTACAATGAGCAGTTCTTC.

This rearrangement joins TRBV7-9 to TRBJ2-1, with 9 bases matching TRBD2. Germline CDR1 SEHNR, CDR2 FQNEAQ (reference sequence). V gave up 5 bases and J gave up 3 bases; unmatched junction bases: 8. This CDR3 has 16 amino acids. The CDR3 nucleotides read TGTGCCAGCAGCGTTCCGGGACTAGCTATCTACAATGAGCAGTTCTTC. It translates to CASSVPGLAIYNEQFF. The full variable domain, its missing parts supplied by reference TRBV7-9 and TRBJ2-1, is DTGVSQNPRHKITKRGQNVTFRCDPISEHNRLYWYRQTLGQGPEFLTYFQNEAQLEKSRLLSDRFSAERPKGSFSTLEIQRTEQGDSAMYLCASSVPGLAIYNEQFFGPGTRLTVL.

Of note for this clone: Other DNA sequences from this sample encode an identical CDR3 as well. DNA for the CDR3: TGTGCCAGCAGTGAAGGTAGGGGGAGCTCCTACGAGCAGTACTTC. Its protein is CASSEGRGSSYEQYF. V is TRBV6-1 and J is TRBJ2-7, with D tentatively TRBD1 (6 bases). From germline, CDR1 is MNHNS and CDR2 SASEGT. The CDR3 length is 15 residues. Deletions cut 1 base from V and 0 bases from J, with 10 bases between.

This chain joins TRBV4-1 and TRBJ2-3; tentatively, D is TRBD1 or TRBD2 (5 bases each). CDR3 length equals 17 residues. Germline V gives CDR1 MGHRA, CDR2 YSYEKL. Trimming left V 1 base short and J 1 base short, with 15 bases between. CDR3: CASSQVPPGPRTDTQYF. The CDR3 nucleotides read TGCGCCAGCAGCCAAGTCCCGCCGGGACCCCGCACAGATACGCAGTATTTT.

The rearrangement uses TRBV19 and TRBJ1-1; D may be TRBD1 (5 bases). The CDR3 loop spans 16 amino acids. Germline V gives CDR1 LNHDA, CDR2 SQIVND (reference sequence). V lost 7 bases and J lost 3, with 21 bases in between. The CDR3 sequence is CASTPFRGIQDTEAFF. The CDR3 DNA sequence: TGTGCCAGTACCCCCTTTCGGGGGATTCAGGACACTGAAGCTTTCTTT.

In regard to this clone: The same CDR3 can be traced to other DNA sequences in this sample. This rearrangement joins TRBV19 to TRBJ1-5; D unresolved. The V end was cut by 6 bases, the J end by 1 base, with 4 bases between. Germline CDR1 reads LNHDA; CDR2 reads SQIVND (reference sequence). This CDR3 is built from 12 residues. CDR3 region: CASRDSNQPQHF. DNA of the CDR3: TGTGCCAGTAGGGACAGCAATCAGCCCCAGCATTTT.